This T cell receptor (beta chain) comes out of a study of PD-L1 blockade in urothelial cancer. This clone was seen a handful of times. Other DNA sequences from this sample encode an identical CDR3 as well. Generated by immunoSEQ multiplex PCR, the TCRdb table keeps only in-frame clones and is missing some. The table includes approximately 47,000 clones, 82% detected once. Trimming took 1 base from V and 1 from J, leaving 8 bases between them. From germline, CDR1 is SGHAT and CDR2 FQNNGV. There are 15 residues in the CDR3. Specified time point: pretreatment peripheral blood. The gene calls are TRBV11-2 and TRBJ1-3; tentatively, D is TRBD1 (5 bases). The sequence came from a man aged 50 to 60 with urothelial cancer. The sample consisted of PBMCs, taken around atezolizumab (anti-PD-L1) treatment. CDR3 coding DNA: TGTGCCAGCAGCTTAGTTCAGGGTTCTGGAAACACCATATATTTT. This sequence encodes CASSLVQGSGNTIYF.